The source of this T cell receptor (beta chain) is a study of shared clonotypes between healthy human individuals. V shed 4 bases and J 4 bases; nucleotides not matched to a gene: 14. The CDR3 has 17 residues. Germline V gene lookup returns CDR1 SGHRS and CDR2 YFSETQ. For each subset, genomic DNA was distributed in equal portions over several immunoSEQ plates. TCRdb keeps only in-frame clones here, not all; method: immunoSEQ multiplex PCR. The sample lists a few million clones, approximately 96% seen once, with roughly 0.13% in the top ten. Findings and limits, study-wide: Only blood underwent sampling, and tissue repertoires likely differ. Against clonotypes common to all four donors, non-shared ones had lower generation probabilities. A few donors had about 5% of their naive CD4 clonotypes in common.

Comment on this clone: Antigen: not known.

The V gene is TRBV5-1, the J gene TRBJ2-5, with 9 positions matching TRBD1. Sample: naive CD4+ T cells sorted from blood. Subset indicated: CD45RA+ positively selected. The receptor was derived from a man between 18 and 29 years old in good health. Here the CDR3 DNA reads TGCGCCAGCAGCCAAGGTCCGGGACAGGGAATCGGAGAGACCCAGTACTTC. It yields the protein CASSQGPGQGIGETQYF.